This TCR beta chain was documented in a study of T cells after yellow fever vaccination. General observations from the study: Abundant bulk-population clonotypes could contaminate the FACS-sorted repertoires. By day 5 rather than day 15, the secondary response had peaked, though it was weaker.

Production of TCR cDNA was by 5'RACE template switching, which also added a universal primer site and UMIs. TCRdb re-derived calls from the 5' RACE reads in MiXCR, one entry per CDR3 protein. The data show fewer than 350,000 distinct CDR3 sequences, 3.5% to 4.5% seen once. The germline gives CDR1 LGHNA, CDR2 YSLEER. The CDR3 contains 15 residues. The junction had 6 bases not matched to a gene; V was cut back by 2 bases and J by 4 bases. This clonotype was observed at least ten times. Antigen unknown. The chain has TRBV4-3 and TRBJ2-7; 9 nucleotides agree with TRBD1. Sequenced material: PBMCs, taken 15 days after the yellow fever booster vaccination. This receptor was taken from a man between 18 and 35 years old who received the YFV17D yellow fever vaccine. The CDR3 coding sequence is TGCGCCAGCAGCCAACCGGGACAGGGTTTGTACGAGCAGTACTTC. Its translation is CASSQPGQGLYEQYF.